This note documents a single T cell receptor (beta chain) sequence. This entry is derived from a study of blood T cell repertoires in COVID-19. Study overall: Material from acute and convalescent COVID-19 was sourced from the United States, Italy and Spain.

The assay was immunoSEQ multiplex PCR, and TCRdb's table has in-frame clones only and misses some. The sample gives about 25,000 clones, approximately 86% of which show up once; 5% to 6% is in the top ten. The V gene lost 0 bases and the J gene lost 6 bases, with 13 bases spanning the gap. The CDR3 totals 15 residues. The germline CDR1 and CDR2 sequences are SGHTS and YDEGEE. Sequencing was done on a sample of peripheral blood. This chain uses TRBV5-8 with TRBJ2-1; TRBD1 is a possible D gene (6 bases). The receptor was isolated from a man in his fifties or sixties with active COVID-19. The DNA of the CDR3 is TGTGCCAGCAGCTTGGGCAGGGGTTTTGTCAATGAGCAGTTCTTC. Its translation: CASSLGRGFVNEQFF.